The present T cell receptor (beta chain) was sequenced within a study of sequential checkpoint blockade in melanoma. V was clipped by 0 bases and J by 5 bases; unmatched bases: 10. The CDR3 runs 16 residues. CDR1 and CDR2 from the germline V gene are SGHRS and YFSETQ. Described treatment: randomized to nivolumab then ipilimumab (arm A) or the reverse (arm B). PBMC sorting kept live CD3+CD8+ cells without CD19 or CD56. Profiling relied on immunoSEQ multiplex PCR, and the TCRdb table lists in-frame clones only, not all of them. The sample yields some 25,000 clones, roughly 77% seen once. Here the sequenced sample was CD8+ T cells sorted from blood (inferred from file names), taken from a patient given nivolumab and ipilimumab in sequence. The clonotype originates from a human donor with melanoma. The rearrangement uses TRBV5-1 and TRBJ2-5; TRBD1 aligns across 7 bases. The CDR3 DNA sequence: TGCGCCAGCAGCTTGGGTGACAGGGATTGGTGGGAGACCCAGTACTTC. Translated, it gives CASSLGDRDWWETQYF. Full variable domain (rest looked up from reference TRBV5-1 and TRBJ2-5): KAGVTQTPRYLIKTRGQQVTLSCSPISGHRSVSWYQQTPGQGLQFLFEYFSETQRNKGNFPGRFSGRQFSNSRSEMNVSTLELGDSALYLCASSLGDRDWWETQYFGPGTRLLVL.